This entry describes one T cell receptor beta chain. The Seattle patients, enrolled during active infection, were followed longitudinally. The entry originates in a study of blood T cell repertoires in COVID-19. Background on the study: The United States, Italy and Spain were the sources of the acute and convalescent COVID-19 samples.

As originally analysed: For nucleated cells, counts were estimated from reference gene primer amplification. The protocol was immunoSEQ multiplex PCR, while the TCRdb copy is restricted to in-frame clones and leaves out a portion. That table supplies the V and J calls and clone size; D and trimming were determined from the DNA. The top ten clones hold around 46% of a sample with about 56,000 clones, nearly 90% of them seen once. Germline lookup yields CDR1 LNHDA and CDR2 SQIVND (reference sequence). The CDR3 covers 16 residues. The J segment lost 1 base and the V segment lost 3 bases, leaving 2 bases of the junction unmatched.

The source of this sequence is a woman aged 60-75 years with COVID-19, enrolled during active disease. Sequencing was performed on peripheral blood. The chain has TRBV19 and TRBJ1-3; 11 bases align to TRBD1. The CDR3 coding sequence is TGTGCCAGTAGTATTTGGGACAGGGGGTCTGGAAACACCATATATTTT. Translating it yields CASSIWDRGSGNTIYF.